What follows describes a single TCR beta chain. This sample was included in a study of blood T cells in healthy people across ages. PCR was performed a second time for roughly 7 to 12 cycles using a sample-barcoded 5' primer and a J-beta primer mix. In TCRdb, the 5' RACE reads were re-called with MiXCR into one record per CDR3 protein. The data show more than 650,000 distinct CDR3 sequences, approximately 55% seen once. The sample was blood. The clonotype comes from a man older than 75 in good health.

CDR3 loop: CSASGGQQPQHF. The CDR3 coding sequence is TGCAGTGCCTCTGGGGGACAGCAGCCCCAGCATTTT. The rearrangement uses TRBV20-1 and TRBJ1-5, with 7 bases lining up with TRBD1. V gave up 6 bases and J gave up 7 bases; unmatched junction bases: 6. Per germline, CDR1 DFQATT and CDR2 SNEGSKA (reference sequence). This CDR3 is built from 12 residues.